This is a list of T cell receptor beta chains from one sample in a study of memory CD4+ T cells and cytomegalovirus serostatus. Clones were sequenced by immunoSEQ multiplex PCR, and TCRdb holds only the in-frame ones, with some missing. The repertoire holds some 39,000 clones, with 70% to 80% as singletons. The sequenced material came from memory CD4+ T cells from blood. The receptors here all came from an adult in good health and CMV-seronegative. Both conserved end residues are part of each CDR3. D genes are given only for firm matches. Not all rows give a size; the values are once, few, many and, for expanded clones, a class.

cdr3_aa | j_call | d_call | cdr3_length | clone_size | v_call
CASSSGNEKLFF | TRBJ1-4 | . | 12 | . | TRBV7-8
CAIRGVGGTDYTF | TRBJ1-2 | . | 13 | once | TRBV10-3
CANSPVGRNTEAFF | TRBJ1-1 | . | 14 | . | TRBV6-1
CASSFRGVGTGELFF | TRBJ2-2 | . | 15 | . | TRBV6-5
CAWSRLAGGSEQYF | TRBJ2-7 | TRBD2 | 14 | . | TRBV30
CASSSYNEQFF | TRBJ2-1 | . | 11 | . | TRBV19
CASSPGQGAAGEQYF | TRBJ2-5 | . | 15 | . | TRBV7-2
CASSYSGNTIYF | TRBJ1-3 | . | 12 | . | TRBV6-6
CASSHGTSGGLGYNEQFF | TRBJ2-1 | TRBD2 | 18 | . | TRBV5-1
CASSLGPSVPYEQYF | TRBJ2-7 | . | 15 | . | TRBV7-8
CASSQGAGFLTPLHF | TRBJ1-6 | . | 15 | . | TRBV4-2
CASSLLAYYEQYF | TRBJ2-7 | . | 13 | . | TRBV7-2
CASRSDGYFSTDTQYF | TRBJ2-3 | . | 16 | . | TRBV4-1
CASSVGTGGRETQYF | TRBJ2-5 | TRBD1 | 15 | few | TRBV5-6
CASSTPTGGELFF | TRBJ2-2 | . | 13 | . | TRBV7-2
CASSVQGNSYNEQFF | TRBJ2-1 | . | 15 | . | TRBV9
CAWADFDEQYF | TRBJ2-7 | . | 11 | . | TRBV30
CASTIGGSGNSPLHF | TRBJ1-6 | . | 15 | . | TRBV2
CASSEVWGLAGNEQYF | TRBJ2-7 | TRBD2 | 16 | . | TRBV6-1
CASSQRQGTGELFF | TRBJ2-2 | TRBD1 | 14 | . | TRBV7-3
CASSELGGDRYGYTF | TRBJ1-2 | . | 15 | . | TRBV2